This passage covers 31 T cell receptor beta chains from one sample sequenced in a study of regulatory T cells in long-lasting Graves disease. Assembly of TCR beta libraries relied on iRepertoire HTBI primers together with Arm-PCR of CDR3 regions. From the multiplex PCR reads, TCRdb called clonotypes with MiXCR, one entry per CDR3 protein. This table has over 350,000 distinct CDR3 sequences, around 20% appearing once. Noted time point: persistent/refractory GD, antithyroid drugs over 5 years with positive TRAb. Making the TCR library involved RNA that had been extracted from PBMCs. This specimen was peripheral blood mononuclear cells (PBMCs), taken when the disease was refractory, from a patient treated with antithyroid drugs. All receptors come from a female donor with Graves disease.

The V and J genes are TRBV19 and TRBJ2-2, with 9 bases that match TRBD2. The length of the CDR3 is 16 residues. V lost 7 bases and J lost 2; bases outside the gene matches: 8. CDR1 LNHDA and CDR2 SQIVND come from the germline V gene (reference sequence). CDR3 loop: CASMGGRARNTGELFF. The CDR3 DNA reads TGTGCCAGTATGGGCGGGAGGGCCCGAAACACCGGGGAGCTGTTTTTT.

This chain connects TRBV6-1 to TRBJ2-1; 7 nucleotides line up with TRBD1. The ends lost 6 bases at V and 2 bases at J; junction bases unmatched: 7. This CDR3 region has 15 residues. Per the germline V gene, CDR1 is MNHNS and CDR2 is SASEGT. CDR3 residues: CASRTERGPYNEQFF. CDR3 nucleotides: TGTGCCAGCAGAACGGAGAGGGGGCCCTACAATGAGCAGTTCTTC.

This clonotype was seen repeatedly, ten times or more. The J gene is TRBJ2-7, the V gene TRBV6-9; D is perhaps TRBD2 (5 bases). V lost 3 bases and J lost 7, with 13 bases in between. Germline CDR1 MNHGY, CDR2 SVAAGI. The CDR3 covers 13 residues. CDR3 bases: TGTGCCAGCAGTTACGGACCCTCGGGGGAGCAGTACTTC. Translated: CASSYGPSGEQYF.

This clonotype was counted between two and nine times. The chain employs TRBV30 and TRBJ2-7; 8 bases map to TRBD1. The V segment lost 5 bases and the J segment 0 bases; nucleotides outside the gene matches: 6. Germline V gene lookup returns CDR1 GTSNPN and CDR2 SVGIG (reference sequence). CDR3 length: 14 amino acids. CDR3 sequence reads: CAWATGTGSYEQYF. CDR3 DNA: TGTGCCTGGGCAACCGGGACAGGCTCCTACGAGCAGTACTTC.

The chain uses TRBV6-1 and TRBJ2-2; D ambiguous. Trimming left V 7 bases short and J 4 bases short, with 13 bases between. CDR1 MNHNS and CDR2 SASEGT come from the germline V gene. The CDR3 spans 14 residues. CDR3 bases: TGTGCCAGCAACCCGAGATCAGGCACCGGGGAGCTGTTTTTT. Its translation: CASNPRSGTGELFF.

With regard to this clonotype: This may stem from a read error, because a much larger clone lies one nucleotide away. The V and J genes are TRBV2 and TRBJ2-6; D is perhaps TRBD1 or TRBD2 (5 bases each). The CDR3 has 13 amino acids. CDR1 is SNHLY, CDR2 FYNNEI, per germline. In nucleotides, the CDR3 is TGTGCCAGCAATCTAGCCGGGGCCAACGTCCTGATTTTC. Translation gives CASNLAGANVLIF.

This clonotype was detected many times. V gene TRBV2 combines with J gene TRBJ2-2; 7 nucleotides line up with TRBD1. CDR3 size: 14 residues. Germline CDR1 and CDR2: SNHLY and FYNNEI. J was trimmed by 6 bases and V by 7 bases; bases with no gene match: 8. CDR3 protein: CASITTGMAGELFF. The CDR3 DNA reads TGTGCCAGCATTACGACAGGGATGGCCGGGGAGCTGTTTTTT.

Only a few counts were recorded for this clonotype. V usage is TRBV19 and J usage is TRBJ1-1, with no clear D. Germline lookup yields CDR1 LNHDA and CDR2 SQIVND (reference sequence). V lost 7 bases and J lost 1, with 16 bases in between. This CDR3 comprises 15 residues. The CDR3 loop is CASTKTIPRNTEAFF. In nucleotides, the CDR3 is TGTGCCAGTACTAAAACGATACCGCGGAACACTGAAGCTTTCTTT.

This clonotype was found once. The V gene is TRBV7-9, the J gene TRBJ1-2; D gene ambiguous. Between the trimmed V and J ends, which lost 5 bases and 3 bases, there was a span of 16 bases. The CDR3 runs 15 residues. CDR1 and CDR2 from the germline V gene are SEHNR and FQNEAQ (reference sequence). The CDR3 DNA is TGTGCCAGCAGCCCCTCCTACGGGAGACACTATGGCTACACCTTC. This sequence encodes CASSPSYGRHYGYTF.

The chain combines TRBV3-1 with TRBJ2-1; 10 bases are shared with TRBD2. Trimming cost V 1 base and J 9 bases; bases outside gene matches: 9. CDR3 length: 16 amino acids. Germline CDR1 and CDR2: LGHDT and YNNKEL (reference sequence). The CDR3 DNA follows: TGTGCCAGCAGCCAAGGGCTAGCGGGAGTAGGAGGTGAGCAGTTCTTC. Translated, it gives CASSQGLAGVGGEQFF.

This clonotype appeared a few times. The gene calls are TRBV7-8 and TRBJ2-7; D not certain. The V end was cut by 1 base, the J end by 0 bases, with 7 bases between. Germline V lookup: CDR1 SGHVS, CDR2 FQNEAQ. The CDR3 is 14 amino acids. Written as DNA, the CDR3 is TGTGCCAGCAGCTTAGGAGACTTCTCCTACGAGCAGTACTTC. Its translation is CASSLGDFSYEQYF.

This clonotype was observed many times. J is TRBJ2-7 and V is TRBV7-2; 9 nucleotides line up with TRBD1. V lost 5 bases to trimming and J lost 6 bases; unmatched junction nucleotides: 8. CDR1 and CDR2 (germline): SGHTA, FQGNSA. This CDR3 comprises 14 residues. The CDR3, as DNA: TGTGCCAGCAGCATCGGGACAGGGTCGGTCGAGCAGTACTTC. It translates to CASSIGTGSVEQYF. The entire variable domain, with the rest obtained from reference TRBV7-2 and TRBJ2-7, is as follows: GAGVSQSPSNKVTEKGKDVELRCDPISGHTALYWYRQSLGQGLEFLIYFQGNSAPDKSGLPSDRFSAERTGGSVSTLTIQRTQQEDSAVYLCASSIGTGSVEQYFGPGTRLTVT.

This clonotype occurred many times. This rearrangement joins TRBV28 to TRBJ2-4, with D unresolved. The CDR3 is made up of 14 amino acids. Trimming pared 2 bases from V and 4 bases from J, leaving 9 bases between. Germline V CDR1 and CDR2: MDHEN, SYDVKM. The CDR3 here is CASSLGGSKNIQYF. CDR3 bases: TGTGCCAGCAGTTTAGGTGGGTCGAAAAACATTCAGTACTTC.

This CDR3 reads CASIDRALNIQYF. CDR3 in DNA: TGTGCCAGCATAGACAGGGCCTTGAACATTCAGTACTTC. V is TRBV6-5 and J is TRBJ2-4; 7 positions match TRBD1. Germline lookup yields CDR1 MNHEY and CDR2 SVGAGI. CDR3 length: 13 residues. The J segment lost 7 bases and the V segment lost 7 bases, leaving 7 bases of the junction unmatched.

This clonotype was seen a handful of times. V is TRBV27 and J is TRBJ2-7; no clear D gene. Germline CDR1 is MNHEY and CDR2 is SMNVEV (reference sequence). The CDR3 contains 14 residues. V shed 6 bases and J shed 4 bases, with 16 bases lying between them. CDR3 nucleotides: TGTGCCAGCAGCACATCCCGCGGTGGGTACGAGCAGTACTTC. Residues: CASSTSRGGYEQYF.

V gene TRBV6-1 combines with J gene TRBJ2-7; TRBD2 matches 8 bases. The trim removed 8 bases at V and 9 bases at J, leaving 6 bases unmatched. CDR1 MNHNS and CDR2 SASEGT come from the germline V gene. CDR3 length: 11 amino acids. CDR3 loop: CASVGLEVQYF. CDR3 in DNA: TGTGCCAGCGTGGGACTAGAGGTGCAGTACTTC.

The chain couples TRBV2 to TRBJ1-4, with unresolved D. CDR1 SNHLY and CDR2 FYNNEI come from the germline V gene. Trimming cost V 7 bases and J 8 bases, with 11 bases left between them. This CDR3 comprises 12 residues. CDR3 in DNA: TGTGCCAGCACCCGAGTGGGCGAAAAACTGTTTTTT. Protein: CASTRVGEKLFF.

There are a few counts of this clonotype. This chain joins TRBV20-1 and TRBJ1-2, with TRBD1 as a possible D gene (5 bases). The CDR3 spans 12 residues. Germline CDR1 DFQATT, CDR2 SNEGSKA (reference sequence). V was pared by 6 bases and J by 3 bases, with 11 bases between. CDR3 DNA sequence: TGCAGTGCCAGGTCACAGGACTATGGCTACACCTTC. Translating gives CSARSQDYGYTF.

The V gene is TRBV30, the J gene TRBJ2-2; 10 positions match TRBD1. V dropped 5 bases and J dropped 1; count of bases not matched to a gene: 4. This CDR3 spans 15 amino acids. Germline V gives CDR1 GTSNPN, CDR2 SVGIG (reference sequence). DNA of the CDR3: TGTGCCTGGCACCGGACAGGGGGGAACACCGGGGAGCTGTTTTTT. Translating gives CAWHRTGGNTGELFF.

CDR3 residues: CSARYFNTEAFF. Written as DNA, the CDR3 is TGCAGTGCTCGTTATTTCAACACTGAAGCTTTCTTT. J is TRBJ1-1 and V is TRBV20-1; D is undetermined. Germline-derived CDR1 and CDR2 are DFQATT and SNEGSKA (reference sequence). The V gene lost 5 bases and the J gene lost 2 bases, with 9 bases spanning the gap. The CDR3 is made up of 12 amino acids.

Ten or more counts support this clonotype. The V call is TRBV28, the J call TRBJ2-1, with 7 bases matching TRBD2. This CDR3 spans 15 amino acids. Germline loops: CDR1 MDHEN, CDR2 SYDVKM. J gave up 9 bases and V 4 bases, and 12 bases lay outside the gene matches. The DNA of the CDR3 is TGTGCCAGCAGTTCCCCGGGGGGTCAGTTGATTGAGCAGTTCTTC. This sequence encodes CASSSPGGQLIEQFF.

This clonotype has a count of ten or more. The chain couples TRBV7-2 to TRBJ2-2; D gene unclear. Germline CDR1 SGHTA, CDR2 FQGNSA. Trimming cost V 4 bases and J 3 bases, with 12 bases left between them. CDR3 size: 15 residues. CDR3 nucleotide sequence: TGTGCCAGCAGCTCCATCCCCCTACACACCGGGGAGCTGTTTTTT. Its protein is CASSSIPLHTGELFF.

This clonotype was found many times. Here the CDR3 reads CASSPGTSRYEQYF. The CDR3, as DNA: TGTGCCAGCAGCCCCGGGACTAGCCGTTACGAGCAGTACTTC. The J gene is TRBJ2-7, the V gene TRBV11-2; TRBD2 matches at 9 bases. This CDR3 region has 14 residues. The germline V gene has CDR1 SGHAT and CDR2 FQNNGV. V lost 5 bases to trimming and J lost 4 bases; unmatched junction nucleotides: 6. Looking up the rest from reference TRBV11-2 and TRBJ2-7 gives the full variable domain: EAGVAQSPRYKIIEKRQSVAFWCNPISGHATLYWYQQILGQGPKLLIQFQNNGVVDDSQLPKDRFSAERLKGVDSTLKIQPAKLEDSAVYLCASSPGTSRYEQYFGPGTRLTVT.

Here the CDR3 reads CASSTRQGSSGNTIYF. The CDR3 DNA follows: TGTGCCAGCAGCACCCGACAGGGGAGCTCTGGAAACACCATATATTTT. The chain joins TRBV9 to TRBJ1-3; 8 bases fit TRBD1. Trimming cost V 4 bases and J 0 bases; bases outside gene matches: 6. The CDR3 runs 16 residues. CDR1 is SGDLS and CDR2 is YYNGEE in the germline V gene.

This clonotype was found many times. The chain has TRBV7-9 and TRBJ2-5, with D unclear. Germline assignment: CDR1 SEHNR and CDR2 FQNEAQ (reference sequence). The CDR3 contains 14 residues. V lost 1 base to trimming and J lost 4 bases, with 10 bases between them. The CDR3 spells CASSLVSVAETQYF. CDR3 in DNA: TGTGCCAGCAGCTTAGTATCAGTAGCAGAGACCCAGTACTTC.

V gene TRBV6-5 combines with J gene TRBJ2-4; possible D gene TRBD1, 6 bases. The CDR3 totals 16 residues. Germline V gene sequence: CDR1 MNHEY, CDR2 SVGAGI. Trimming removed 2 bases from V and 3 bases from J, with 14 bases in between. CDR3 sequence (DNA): TGTGCCAGCAGTTACGTGAACAGGGCGGGCAAAAACATTCAGTACTTC. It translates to CASSYVNRAGKNIQYF.

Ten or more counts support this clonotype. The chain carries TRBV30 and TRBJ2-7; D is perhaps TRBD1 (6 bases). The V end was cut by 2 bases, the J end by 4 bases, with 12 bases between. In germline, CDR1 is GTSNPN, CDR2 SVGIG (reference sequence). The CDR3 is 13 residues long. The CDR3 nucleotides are TGTGCCTGGAGTTTAGGACAGCGTTACGAGCAGTACTTC. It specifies CAWSLGQRYEQYF.

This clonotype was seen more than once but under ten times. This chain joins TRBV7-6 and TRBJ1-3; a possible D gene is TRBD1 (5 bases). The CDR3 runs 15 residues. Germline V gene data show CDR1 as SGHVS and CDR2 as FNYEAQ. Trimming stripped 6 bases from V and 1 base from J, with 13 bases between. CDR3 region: CASSHYTGSGNTIYF. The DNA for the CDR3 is TGTGCCAGCAGTCATTACACAGGTTCTGGAAACACCATATATTTT.

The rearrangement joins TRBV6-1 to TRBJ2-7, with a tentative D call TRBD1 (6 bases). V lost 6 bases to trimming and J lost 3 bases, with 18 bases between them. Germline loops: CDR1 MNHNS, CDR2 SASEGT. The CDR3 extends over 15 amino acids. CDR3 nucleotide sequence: TGTGCCAGCAGGCAAAACAGGGTGGATTTCTACGAGCAGTACTTC. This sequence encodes CASRQNRVDFYEQYF.

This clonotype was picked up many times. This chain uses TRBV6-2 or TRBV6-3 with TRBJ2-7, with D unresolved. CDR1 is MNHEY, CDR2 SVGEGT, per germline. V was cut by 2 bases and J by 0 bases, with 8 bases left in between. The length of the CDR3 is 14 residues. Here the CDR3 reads CASSYGPSSYEQYF. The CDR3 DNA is TGTGCCAGCAGTTACGGCCCAAGCTCCTACGAGCAGTACTTC.

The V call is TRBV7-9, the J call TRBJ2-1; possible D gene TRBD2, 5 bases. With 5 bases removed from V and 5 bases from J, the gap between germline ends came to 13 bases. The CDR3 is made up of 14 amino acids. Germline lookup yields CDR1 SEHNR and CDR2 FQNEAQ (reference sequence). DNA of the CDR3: TGTGCCAGCAGCACGACTACCTACCACAATGAGCAGTTCTTC. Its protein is CASSTTTYHNEQFF.